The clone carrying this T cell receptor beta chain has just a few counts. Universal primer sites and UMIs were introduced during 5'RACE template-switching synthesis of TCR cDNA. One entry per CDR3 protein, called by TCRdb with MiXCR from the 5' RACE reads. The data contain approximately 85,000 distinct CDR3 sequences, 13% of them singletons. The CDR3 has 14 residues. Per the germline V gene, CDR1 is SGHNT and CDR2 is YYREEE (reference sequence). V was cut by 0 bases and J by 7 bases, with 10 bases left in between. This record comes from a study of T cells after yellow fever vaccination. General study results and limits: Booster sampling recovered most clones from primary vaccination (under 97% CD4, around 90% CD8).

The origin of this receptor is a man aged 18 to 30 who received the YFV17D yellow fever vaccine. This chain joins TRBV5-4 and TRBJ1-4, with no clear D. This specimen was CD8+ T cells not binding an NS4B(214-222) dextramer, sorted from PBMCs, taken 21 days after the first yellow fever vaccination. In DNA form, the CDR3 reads TGTGCCAGCAGCTTGGAAGGGCCGAGTGAAAAACTGTTTTTT. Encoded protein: CASSLEGPSEKLFF.